This T cell receptor beta chain was recorded in a study of blood T cell repertoires in COVID-19. Study summary: Donors in the United States, Italy and Spain gave samples during acute or convalescent COVID-19. The cDNA or gDNA used as material had been derived from T cells, B-cell-depleted T cells, or PBMCs.

In the authors' workflow: By means of reference gene primer amplification, nucleated cell counts were estimated. The table came from immunoSEQ multiplex PCR; TCRdb's copy has only in-frame clones and leaves some out. V, J and clone size are those of that table, while D and trimming were read from the DNA. The sample holds about 180,000 clones, 80% to 85% seen once. This clone was recorded once. CDR1 is WSHSY, CDR2 SAAADI, per germline. The CDR3 consists of 13 residues. V lost 9 bases, J lost 9 bases, and 8 bases stayed unmatched. This TCR was sampled from a man aged 18 to 29 with active or convalescent COVID-19. The gene calls are TRBV10-2 and TRBJ1-6; 7 bases line up with TRBD1. The sequenced material came from peripheral blood. The CDR3 DNA reads TGCGCCAGTAAACAGGGGTTAGGTTCACCCCTCCACTTT. Translated, it gives CASKQGLGSPLHF.